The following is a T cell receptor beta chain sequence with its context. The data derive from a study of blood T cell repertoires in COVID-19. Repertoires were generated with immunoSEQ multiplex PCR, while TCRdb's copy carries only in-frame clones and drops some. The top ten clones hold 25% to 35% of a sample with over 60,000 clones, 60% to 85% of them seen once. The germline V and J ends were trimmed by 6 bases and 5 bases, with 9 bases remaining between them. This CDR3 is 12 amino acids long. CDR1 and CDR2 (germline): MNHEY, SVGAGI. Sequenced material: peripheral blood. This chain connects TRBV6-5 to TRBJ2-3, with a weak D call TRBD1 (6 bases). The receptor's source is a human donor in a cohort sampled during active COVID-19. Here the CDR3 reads CASSTGKDTQYF. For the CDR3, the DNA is TGTGCCAGCAGCACAGGGAAAGATACGCAGTATTTT.